The present TCR beta chain was sequenced within a study of esophageal squamous cell carcinoma under preoperative chemotherapy. The time point denotes: before preoperative PTX-NDP chemotherapy. Ten or more counts support this clonotype. TCRdb reprocessed the PCR reads via MiXCR and lists one record per CDR3 protein. The repertoire holds approximately 30,000 distinct CDR3 sequences, with 45% to 55% as singletons. Trimming took 5 bases from V and 12 from J, leaving 14 bases between them. The CDR3 extends over 12 amino acids. Germline-derived CDR1 and CDR2 are SGHNT and YENEEA. Sampling was done from a patient given preoperative chemotherapy. This receptor was taken from a human donor with esophageal squamous cell carcinoma. The donor label of this sample is uncertain. V and J are TRBV11-3 and TRBJ2-1; D is unclear. The CDR3 loop reads CASSPPPNVQFF. The CDR3, as DNA: TGTGCCAGCAGCCCTCCCCCTAACGTGCAGTTCTTC.